This TCR beta chain was identified in a study of cytomegalovirus exposure and HLA in healthy donors. Whole-study results and caveats: Many donors carried some public TCRs, although rarity characterized most TCR sequences.

This clone was found once. What it binds is unknown. The PCR made use of 60 Vbeta and 13 Jbeta primers. The method was immunoSEQ multiplex PCR; TCRdb's version includes in-frame clones alone and lacks a portion of them. Among over 130,000 clones listed, roughly 87% were seen once. The CDR3 has 14 amino acids. The V end was cut by 10 bases, the J end by 0 bases, with 15 bases between. The germline V gene has CDR1 SGHVS and CDR2 FQNEAQ. The sequence was collected from a woman in her 40s in good health and CMV-seronegative. The sequencing sample was made of PBMCs. The chain recombines TRBV7-8 with TRBJ1-1; D call uncertain. CDR3 sequence reads: CAIQRREMNTEAFF. As DNA, the CDR3 is TGTGCCATCCAGCGGAGGGAGATGAACACTGAAGCTTTCTTT.